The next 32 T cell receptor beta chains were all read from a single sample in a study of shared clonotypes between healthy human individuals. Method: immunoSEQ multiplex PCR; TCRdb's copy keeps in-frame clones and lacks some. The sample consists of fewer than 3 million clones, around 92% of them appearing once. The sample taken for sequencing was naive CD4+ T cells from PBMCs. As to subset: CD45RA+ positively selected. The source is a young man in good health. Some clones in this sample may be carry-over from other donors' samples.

Written as DNA, the CDR3 is TGTGCCAGCAGCCTCGTGGCAGGGAGCTCCTACAATGAGCAGTTCTTC. This encodes CASSLVAGSSYNEQFF. The chain has TRBV6-4 and TRBJ2-1; either TRBD1 or TRBD2 may supply D (5 bases each). The CDR3 length is 16 residues. The V gene's germline CDR1 is MRHNA and CDR2 SNTAGT. V was clipped by 6 bases and J by 0 bases, with 15 bases between them.

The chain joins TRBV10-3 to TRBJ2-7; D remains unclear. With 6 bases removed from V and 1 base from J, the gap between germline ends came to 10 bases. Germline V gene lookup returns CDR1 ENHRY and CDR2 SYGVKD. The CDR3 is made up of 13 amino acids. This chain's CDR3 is CAIRGPQSYEQYF. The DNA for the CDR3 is TGTGCCATCAGAGGACCACAATCCTACGAGCAGTACTTC.

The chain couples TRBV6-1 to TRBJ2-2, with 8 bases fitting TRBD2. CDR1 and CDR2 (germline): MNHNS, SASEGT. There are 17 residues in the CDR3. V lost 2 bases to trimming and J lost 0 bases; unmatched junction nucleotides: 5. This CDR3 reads CASSERYSGANTGELFF. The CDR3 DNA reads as TGTGCCAGCAGTGAACGGTATAGCGGGGCGAACACCGGGGAGCTGTTTTTT.

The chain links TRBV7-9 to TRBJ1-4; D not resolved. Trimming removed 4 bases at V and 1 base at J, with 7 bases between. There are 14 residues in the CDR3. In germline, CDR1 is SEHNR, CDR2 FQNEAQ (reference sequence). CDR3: CASSSIVTNEKLFF. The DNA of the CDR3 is TGTGCCAGCAGCTCCATCGTAACTAATGAAAAACTGTTTTTT.

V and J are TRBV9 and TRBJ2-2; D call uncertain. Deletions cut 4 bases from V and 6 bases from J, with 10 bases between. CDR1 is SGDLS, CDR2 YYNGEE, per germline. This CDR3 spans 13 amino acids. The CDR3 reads CASSPSDPGELFF. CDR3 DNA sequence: TGTGCCAGCAGCCCCAGTGACCCCGGGGAGCTGTTTTTT.

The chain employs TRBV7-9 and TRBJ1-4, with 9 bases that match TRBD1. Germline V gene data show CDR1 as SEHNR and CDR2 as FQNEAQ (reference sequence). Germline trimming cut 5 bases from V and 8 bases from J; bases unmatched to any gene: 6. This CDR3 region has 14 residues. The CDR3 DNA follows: TGTGCCAGCAGCGCGACAGGGGGTGGCGAAAAACTGTTTTTT. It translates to CASSATGGGEKLFF. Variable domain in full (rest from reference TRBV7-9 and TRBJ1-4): DTGVSQNPRHKITKRGQNVTFRCDPISEHNRLYWYRQTLGQGPEFLTYFQNEAQLEKSRLLSDRFSAERPKGSFSTLEIQRTEQGDSAMYLCASSATGGGEKLFFGSGTQLSVL.

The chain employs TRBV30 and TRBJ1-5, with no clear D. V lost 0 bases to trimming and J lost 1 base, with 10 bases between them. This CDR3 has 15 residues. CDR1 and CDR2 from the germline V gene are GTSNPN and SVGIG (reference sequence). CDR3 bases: TGTGCCTGGAGTGTCGGGCAGTGGAGCAATCAGCCCCAGCATTTT. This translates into CAWSVGQWSNQPQHF.

The CDR3 region is CASSRKSVGYGYTF. The CDR3 DNA reads as TGCGCCAGCAGCCGAAAGAGCGTTGGGTATGGCTACACCTTC. The chain recombines TRBV4-3 with TRBJ1-2; D call uncertain. The CDR3 loop spans 14 amino acids. Germline V lookup: CDR1 LGHNA, CDR2 YSLEER. The V gene lost 4 bases and the J gene lost 5 bases, with 14 bases spanning the gap.

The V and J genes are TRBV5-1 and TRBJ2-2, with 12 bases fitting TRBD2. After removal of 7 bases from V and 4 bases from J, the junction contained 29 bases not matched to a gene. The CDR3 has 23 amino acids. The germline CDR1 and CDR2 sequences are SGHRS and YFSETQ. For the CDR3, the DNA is TGCGCCAGCGCAAAGGTCAGGTACGACGGCGGACTAGCGGGGACCTCGGGCACCGGGGAGCTGTTTTTT. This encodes CASAKVRYDGGLAGTSGTGELFF.

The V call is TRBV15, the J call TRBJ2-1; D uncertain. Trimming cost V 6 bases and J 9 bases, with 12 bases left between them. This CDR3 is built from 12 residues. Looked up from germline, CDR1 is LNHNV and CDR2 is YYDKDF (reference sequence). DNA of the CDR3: TGTGCCACCAGAGGGCGGCTTGGTGAGCAGTTCTTC. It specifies CATRGRLGEQFF.

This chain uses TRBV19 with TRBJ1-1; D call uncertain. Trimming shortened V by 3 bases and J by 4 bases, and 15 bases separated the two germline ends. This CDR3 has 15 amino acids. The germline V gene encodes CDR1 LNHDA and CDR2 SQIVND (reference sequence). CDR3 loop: CASSILPPEGTEAFF. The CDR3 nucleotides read TGTGCCAGTAGTATTTTGCCCCCGGAGGGCACTGAAGCTTTCTTT.

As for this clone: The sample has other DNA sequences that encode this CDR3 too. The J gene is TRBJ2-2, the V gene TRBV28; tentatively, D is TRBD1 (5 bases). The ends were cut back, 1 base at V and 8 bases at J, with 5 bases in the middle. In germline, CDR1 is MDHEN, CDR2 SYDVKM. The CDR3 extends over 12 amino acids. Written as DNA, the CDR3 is TGTGCCAGCAGTTTATCAGGGGGGGAGCTGTTTTTT. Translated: CASSLSGGELFF.

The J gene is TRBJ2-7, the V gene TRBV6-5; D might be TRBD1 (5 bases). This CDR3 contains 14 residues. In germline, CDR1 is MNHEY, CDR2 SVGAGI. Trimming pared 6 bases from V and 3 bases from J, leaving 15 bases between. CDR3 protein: CASRLGQGNYEQYF. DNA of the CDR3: TGTGCCAGCAGGTTGGGGCAGGGTAACTACGAGCAGTACTTC.

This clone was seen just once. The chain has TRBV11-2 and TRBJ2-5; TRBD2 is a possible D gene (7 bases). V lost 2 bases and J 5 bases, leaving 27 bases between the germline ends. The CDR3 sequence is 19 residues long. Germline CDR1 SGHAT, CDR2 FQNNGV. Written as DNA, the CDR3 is TGTGCCAGCAGCTTATTCCGGTCGGAAGGGGGGGCGCCGGGGGAGACCCAGTACTTC. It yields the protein CASSLFRSEGGAPGETQYF. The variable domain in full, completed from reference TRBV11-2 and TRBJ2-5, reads EAGVAQSPRYKIIEKRQSVAFWCNPISGHATLYWYQQILGQGPKLLIQFQNNGVVDDSQLPKDRFSAERLKGVDSTLKIQPAKLEDSAVYLCASSLFRSEGGAPGETQYFGPGTRLLVL.

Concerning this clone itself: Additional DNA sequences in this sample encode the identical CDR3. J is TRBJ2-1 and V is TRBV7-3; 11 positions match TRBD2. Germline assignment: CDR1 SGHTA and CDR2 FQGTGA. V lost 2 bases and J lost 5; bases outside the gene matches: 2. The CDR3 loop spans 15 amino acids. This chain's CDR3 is CASSLGTSGNNEQFF. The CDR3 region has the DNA TGTGCCAGCAGCTTAGGGACTAGCGGCAACAATGAGCAGTTCTTC.

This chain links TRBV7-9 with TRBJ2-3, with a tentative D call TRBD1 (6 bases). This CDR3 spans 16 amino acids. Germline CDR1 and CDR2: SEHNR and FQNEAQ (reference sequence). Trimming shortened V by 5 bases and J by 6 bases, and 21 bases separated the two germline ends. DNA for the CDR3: TGTGCCAGCAGCAGCGGACAGTCCTTCACAGGGGATACGCAGTATTTT. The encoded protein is CASSSGQSFTGDTQYF.

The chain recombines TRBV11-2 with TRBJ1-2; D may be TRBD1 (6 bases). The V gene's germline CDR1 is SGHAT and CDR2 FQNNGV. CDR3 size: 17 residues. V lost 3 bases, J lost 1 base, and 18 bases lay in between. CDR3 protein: CASSLGHPSPINYGYTF. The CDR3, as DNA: TGTGCCAGCAGCTTGGGACACCCTTCACCTATTAACTATGGCTACACCTTC.

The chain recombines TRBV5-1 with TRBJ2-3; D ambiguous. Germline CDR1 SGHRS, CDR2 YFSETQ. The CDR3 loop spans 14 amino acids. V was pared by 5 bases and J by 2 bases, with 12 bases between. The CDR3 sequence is CASRNRQDTDTQYF. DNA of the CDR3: TGCGCCAGCAGAAATAGACAAGACACAGATACGCAGTATTTT. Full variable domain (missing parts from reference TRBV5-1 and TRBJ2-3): KAGVTQTPRYLIKTRGQQVTLSCSPISGHRSVSWYQQTPGQGLQFLFEYFSETQRNKGNFPGRFSGRQFSNSRSEMNVSTLELGDSALYLCASRNRQDTDTQYFGPGTRLTVL.

The CDR3 sequence: CASSPRDGTGELFF. CDR3 in DNA: TGTGCCAGCAGTCCTCGAGATGGGACCGGGGAGCTGTTTTTT. V and J are TRBV6-5 and TRBJ2-2; no reliable D call. The CDR3 runs 14 residues. Germline V gene sequence: CDR1 MNHEY, CDR2 SVGAGI. V was clipped by 5 bases and J by 5 bases, with 12 bases between them.

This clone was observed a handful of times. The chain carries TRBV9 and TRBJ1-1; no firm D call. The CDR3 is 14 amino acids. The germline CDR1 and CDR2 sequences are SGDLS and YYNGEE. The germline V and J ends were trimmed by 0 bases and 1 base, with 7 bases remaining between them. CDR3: CASSVGQRNTEAFF. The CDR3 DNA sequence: TGTGCCAGCAGCGTAGGCCAGAGGAACACTGAAGCTTTCTTT.

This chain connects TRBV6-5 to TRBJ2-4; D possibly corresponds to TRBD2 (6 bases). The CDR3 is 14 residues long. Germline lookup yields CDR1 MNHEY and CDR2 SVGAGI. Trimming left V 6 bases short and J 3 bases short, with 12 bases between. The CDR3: CASRISGDKNIQYF. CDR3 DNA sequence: TGTGCCAGCAGGATTAGCGGCGACAAAAACATTCAGTACTTC.

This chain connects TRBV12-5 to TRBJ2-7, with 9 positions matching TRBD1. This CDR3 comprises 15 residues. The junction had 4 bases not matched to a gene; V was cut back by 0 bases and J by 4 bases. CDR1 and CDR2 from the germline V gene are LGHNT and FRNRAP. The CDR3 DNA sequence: TGTGCTAGTGGTTTGGTATGGACAGGGGAGTACGAGCAGTACTTC. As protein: CASGLVWTGEYEQYF.

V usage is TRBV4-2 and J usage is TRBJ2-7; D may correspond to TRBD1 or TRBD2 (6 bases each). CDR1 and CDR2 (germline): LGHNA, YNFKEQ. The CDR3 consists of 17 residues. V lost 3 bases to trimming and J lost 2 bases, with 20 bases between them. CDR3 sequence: CASSHRQDSGFPYEQYF. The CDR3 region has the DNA TGTGCCAGCAGCCATCGACAGGATAGCGGCTTTCCCTACGAGCAGTACTTC.

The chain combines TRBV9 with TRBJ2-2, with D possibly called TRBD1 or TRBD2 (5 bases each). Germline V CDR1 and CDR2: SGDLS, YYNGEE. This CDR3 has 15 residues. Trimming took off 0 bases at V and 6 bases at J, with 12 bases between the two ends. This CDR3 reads CASSVAGQGAGELFF. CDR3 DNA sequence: TGTGCCAGCAGCGTAGCGGGGCAAGGCGCCGGGGAGCTGTTTTTT.

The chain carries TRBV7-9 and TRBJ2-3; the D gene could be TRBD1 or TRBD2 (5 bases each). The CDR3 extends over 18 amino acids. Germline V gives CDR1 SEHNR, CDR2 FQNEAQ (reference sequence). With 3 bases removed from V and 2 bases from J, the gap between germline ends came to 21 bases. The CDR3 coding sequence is TGTGCCAGCAGCTTCCGGGACCGCATTAGGGTTTTCACAGATACGCAGTATTTT. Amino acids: CASSFRDRIRVFTDTQYF.

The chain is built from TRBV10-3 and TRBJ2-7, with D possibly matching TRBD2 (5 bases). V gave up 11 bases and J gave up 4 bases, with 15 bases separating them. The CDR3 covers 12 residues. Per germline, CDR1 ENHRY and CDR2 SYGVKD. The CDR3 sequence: CASGEYIYEQYF. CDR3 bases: TGTGCCTCCGGGGAGTATATATACGAGCAGTACTTC.

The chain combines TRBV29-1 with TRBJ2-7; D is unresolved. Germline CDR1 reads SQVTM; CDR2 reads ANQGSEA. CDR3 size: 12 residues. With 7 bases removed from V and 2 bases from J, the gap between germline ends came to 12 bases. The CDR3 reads CSALTPTYEQYF. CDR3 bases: TGCAGCGCCCTAACACCTACCTACGAGCAGTACTTC.

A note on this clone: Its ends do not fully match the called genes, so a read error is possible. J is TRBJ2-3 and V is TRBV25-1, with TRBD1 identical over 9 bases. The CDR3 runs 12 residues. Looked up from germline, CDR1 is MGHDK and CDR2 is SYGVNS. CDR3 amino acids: CASSSPGQGKHF. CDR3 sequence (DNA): TGTGCCAGCTCTAGCCCGGGACAGGGTAAACATTTT.

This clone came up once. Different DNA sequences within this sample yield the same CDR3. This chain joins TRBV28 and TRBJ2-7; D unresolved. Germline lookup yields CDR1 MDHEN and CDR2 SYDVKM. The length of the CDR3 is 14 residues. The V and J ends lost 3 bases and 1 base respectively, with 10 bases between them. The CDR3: CASSFPGRSYEQYF. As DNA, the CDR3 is TGTGCCAGCAGTTTTCCTGGTAGGTCCTACGAGCAGTACTTC.

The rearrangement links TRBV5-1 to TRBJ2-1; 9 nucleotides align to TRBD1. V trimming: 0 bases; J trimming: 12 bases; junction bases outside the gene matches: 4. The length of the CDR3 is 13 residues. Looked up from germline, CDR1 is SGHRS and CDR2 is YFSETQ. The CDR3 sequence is CASSLAQGAGQFF. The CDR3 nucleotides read TGCGCCAGCAGCTTGGCACAGGGGGCGGGGCAGTTCTTC.

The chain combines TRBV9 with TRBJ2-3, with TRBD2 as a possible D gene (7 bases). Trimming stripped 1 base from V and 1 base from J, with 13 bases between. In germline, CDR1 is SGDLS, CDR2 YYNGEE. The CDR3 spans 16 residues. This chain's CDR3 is CASSVRGREGTDTQYF. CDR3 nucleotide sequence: TGTGCCAGCAGCGTAAGGGGGAGGGAGGGCACAGATACGCAGTATTTT.

The CDR3, as DNA: TGTGCCAGCAGCTCCACTCCGGGACAGGGGGCGGATACGCAGTATTTT. This translates into CASSSTPGQGADTQYF. V is TRBV7-3 and J is TRBJ2-3; 12 positions agree with TRBD1. The CDR3 runs to 16 residues. Per germline, CDR1 SGHTA and CDR2 FQGTGA. V trimming: 4 bases; J trimming: 6 bases; junction bases outside the gene matches: 8.